A single sample is the source of the 3 T cell receptor beta chains below, sequenced in a study of T-cell reconstitution after alpha-beta-depleted transplantation in children. The TCRbeta library was prepared with unique molecular identifiers. A single record per CDR3 protein comes from TCRdb applying MiXCR to the PCR reads. The sample has about 900,000 distinct CDR3 sequences, under 30% seen once. The specimen comprised PBMCs, mostly from graft donor cells, sampled 360 days after TCRalphabeta/CD19-depleted stem cell transplant. These receptor sequences come from a boy younger than two who had a stem cell transplant for SCID, so the T cells may come from the graft donor.

The chain is built from TRBV2 and TRBJ1-1, with a tentative D call TRBD1 (5 bases). The CDR3 contains 14 residues. V lost 6 bases to trimming and J lost 3 bases, with 14 bases between them. Germline-derived CDR1 and CDR2 are SNHLY and FYNNEI. DNA for the CDR3: TGTGCCAGCAGCAGTCCTCAGGGATACACTGAAGCTTTCTTT. Its translation: CASSSPQGYTEAFF.

The chain couples TRBV4-3 to TRBJ2-1; TRBD2 matches 8 bases. The V gene end was trimmed by 8 bases and the J gene end by 13 bases; junction bases not matched to a gene: 19. The CDR3 is 15 amino acids. Germline assignment: CDR1 LGHNA and CDR2 YSLEER. The chain's CDR3 is CASYYPLSGGYLQFF. In nucleotides, the CDR3 is TGCGCCAGCTACTACCCGTTAAGCGGGGGATACCTACAGTTCTTC.

This clonotype came up once. V is TRBV28 and J is TRBJ2-7, with TRBD2 identical over 7 bases. This CDR3 spans 14 amino acids. The germline V gene encodes CDR1 MDHEN and CDR2 SYDVKM. The junction had 4 bases not matched to a gene; V was cut back by 2 bases and J by 3 bases. The DNA of the CDR3 is TGTGCCAGCAGTTTAGTCGGACTAGGCTACGAGCAGTACTTC. This codes for CASSLVGLGYEQYF.